This T cell receptor (beta chain) was found in a study of regulatory T cells in long-lasting Graves disease. Researchers made TCR beta libraries by using iRepertoire HTBI primers and running Arm-PCR on CDR3 regions. TCRdb re-called the multiplex PCR reads with MiXCR, one entry per CDR3 protein. The sample shows 440,000 or so distinct CDR3 sequences, 15% of them seen only once. Germline V gives CDR1 SGHTS, CDR2 YDEGEE. This CDR3 is built from 18 residues. V trimming: 1 base; J trimming: 2 bases; junction bases outside the gene matches: 12. This clonotype was found many times. Stated time point: newly diagnosed GD, antithyroid drugs for less than 3 months. After RNA was extracted from PBMCs, the TCR library was made from it. This sample was also put to use in a study of T cells in Graves' hyperthyroidism and ophthalmopathy. As that report states: Among the patients, aged 18 to 65, hyperthyroidism was newly diagnosed and had lasted under 2 months.

The TCR originated in a woman aged 25 to 39 with Graves disease. The specimen comprised peripheral blood mononuclear cells (PBMCs), sampled at new diagnosis, from a patient treated with antithyroid drugs. The chain has TRBV5-8 and TRBJ2-7; TRBD1 aligns across 10 bases. The CDR3 sequence is CASSLWGHRDRGTYEQYF. CDR3 sequence (DNA): TGTGCCAGCAGCTTGTGGGGGCACCGGGACAGGGGAACCTACGAGCAGTACTTC.